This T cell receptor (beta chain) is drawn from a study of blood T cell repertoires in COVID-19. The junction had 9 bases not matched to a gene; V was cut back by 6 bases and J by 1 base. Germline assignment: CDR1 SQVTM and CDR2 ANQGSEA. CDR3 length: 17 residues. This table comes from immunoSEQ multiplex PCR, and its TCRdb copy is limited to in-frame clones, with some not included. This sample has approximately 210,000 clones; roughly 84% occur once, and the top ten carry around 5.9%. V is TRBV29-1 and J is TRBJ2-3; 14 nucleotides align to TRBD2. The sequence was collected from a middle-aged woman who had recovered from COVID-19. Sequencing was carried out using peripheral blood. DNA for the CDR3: TGCAGCGTCCAGGGACTAGCGGGAGTTGGGGGCACAGATACGCAGTATTTT. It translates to CSVQGLAGVGGTDTQYF.